This entry concerns a single T cell receptor (beta chain). Measured with immunoSEQ multiplex PCR; TCRdb has only the in-frame clones, and not every one. This sample carries roughly 190,000 clones, about 86% of them seen once, and the ten largest clones take 13% to 15%. The ends were cut back, 5 bases at V and 2 bases at J, with 12 bases in the middle. CDR3 length: 14 residues. Germline V lookup: CDR1 SGHTA, CDR2 FQGNSA. The sample belongs to a study of blood T cell repertoires in COVID-19. Across the study: Donors in the United States, Italy and Spain gave samples during acute or convalescent COVID-19.

The V gene is TRBV7-2, the J gene TRBJ1-2; weak D call: TRBD1 (5 bases). The clonotype originates from a man aged 25 to 40 with active or convalescent COVID-19. What was sequenced was peripheral blood. The CDR3 protein is CASSPMGGNYGYTF. CDR3 bases: TGTGCCAGCAGCCCCATGGGGGGAAACTATGGCTACACCTTC. The complete variable domain, with remaining parts taken from reference TRBV7-2 and TRBJ1-2, reads GAGVSQSPSNKVTEKGKDVELRCDPISGHTALYWYRQSLGQGLEFLIYFQGNSAPDKSGLPSDRFSAERTGGSVSTLTIQRTQQEDSAVYLCASSPMGGNYGYTFGSGTRLTVV.